Below, 29 T cell receptor beta chains from the same sample are listed, as sequenced in a study of cytomegalovirus exposure and HLA in healthy donors. PCR primers comprised 60 Vbeta and 13 Jbeta primers. Profiling relied on immunoSEQ multiplex PCR, and the TCRdb table lists in-frame clones only, not all of them. The sample records 120,000 to 150,000 clones, about 78% being singletons. The sequenced material came from PBMCs. Receptors were obtained from a male donor in good health and CMV-seronegative.

This clone was detected only a few times. The chain has TRBV11-2 and TRBJ2-1, with 11 bases identical to TRBD2. Germline assignment: CDR1 SGHAT and CDR2 FQNNGV. V gave up 5 bases and J gave up 8 bases; unmatched junction bases: 8. CDR3 size: 15 residues. CDR3 residues: CASSPGTSGVDEQFF. DNA for the CDR3: TGTGCCAGCAGCCCCGGGACTAGCGGAGTCGATGAGCAGTTCTTC.

This clone occurred a few times. The J gene is TRBJ2-5, the V gene TRBV2; a possible D gene is TRBD2 (5 bases). In germline, CDR1 is SNHLY, CDR2 FYNNEI. Deletions cut 6 bases from V and 11 bases from J, with 22 bases between. This CDR3 region has 14 residues. The DNA of the CDR3 is TGTGCCAGCAGCGCCCGGGTGGGCCCCTGGGAGCAGTACTTC. Translated, it gives CASSARVGPWEQYF. Filled out from reference TRBV2 and TRBJ2-5, the complete variable domain reads EPEVTQTPSHQVTQMGQEVILRCVPISNHLYFYWYRQILGQKVEFLVSFYNNEISEKSEIFDDQFSVERPDGSNFTLKIRSTKLEDSAMYFCASSARVGPWEQYFGPGTRLLVL.

The chain joins TRBV2 to TRBJ2-1, with D possibly being TRBD1 (5 bases). The CDR3 runs to 13 residues. V lost 10 bases and J 3 bases, leaving 13 bases between the germline ends. Germline V gene sequence: CDR1 SNHLY, CDR2 FYNNEI. The CDR3 region is CATRTDIYNEQFF. DNA for the CDR3: TGTGCCACCCGGACGGACATCTACAATGAGCAGTTCTTC.

This chain joins TRBV6-6 and TRBJ1-2; no reliable D call. CDR1 MNHNY and CDR2 SVGAGI come from the germline V gene (reference sequence). Trimming took 7 bases from V and 2 from J, leaving 8 bases between them. The CDR3 runs 12 residues. The CDR3 sequence is CASTALNYGYTF. For the CDR3, the DNA is TGTGCCAGCACCGCCCTAAACTATGGCTACACCTTC.

J is TRBJ2-7 and V is TRBV6-5; a weak D match, TRBD2 (6 bases). CDR3 length: 16 amino acids. Germline CDR1 and CDR2: MNHEY and SVGAGI. Trimming stripped 0 bases from V and 2 bases from J, with 14 bases between. CDR3 amino acids: CASSYSRLRGAYEQYF. The CDR3 nucleotides are TGTGCCAGCAGTTACTCGAGGTTGCGGGGCGCCTACGAGCAGTACTTC.

This clone was seen more than once but under ten times. The chain uses TRBV18 and TRBJ2-1, with D uncertain. CDR1 is KGHSH and CDR2 is LQKENI in the germline V gene. V shed 1 base and J shed 5 bases, with 15 bases lying between them. There are 16 residues in the CDR3. The CDR3 nucleotides are TGTGCCAGCTCACCACTTTGGGTCGCTCAGGACAATGAGCAGTTCTTC. Its translation: CASSPLWVAQDNEQFF.

This sequence joins TRBV27 and TRBJ2-7; 10 nucleotides line up with TRBD1. The germline CDR1 and CDR2 sequences are MNHEY and SMNVEV (reference sequence). The trim removed 8 bases at V and 4 bases at J, leaving 8 bases unmatched. The CDR3 loop spans 14 amino acids. CDR3 sequence: CASGPGQGGYEQYF. The CDR3 DNA reads as TGTGCCAGCGGGCCAGGACAGGGGGGATACGAGCAGTACTTC.

This sequence joins TRBV19 and TRBJ2-7; D not resolved. The CDR3 runs to 14 residues. With 3 bases removed from V and 0 bases from J, the gap between germline ends came to 9 bases. Germline V CDR1 and CDR2: LNHDA, SQIVND (reference sequence). The CDR3 region is CASSIGGGSYEQYF. DNA of the CDR3: TGTGCCAGTAGTATCGGTGGCGGCTCCTACGAGCAGTACTTC.

The rearrangement joins TRBV5-1 to TRBJ2-5; the match to TRBD1 covers 9 bases. Trimming removed 4 bases from V and 5 bases from J; junction bases left unmatched: 6. In germline, CDR1 is SGHRS, CDR2 YFSETQ. The CDR3 sequence is 14 residues long. CDR3 sequence: CASSSTGGEETQYF. The CDR3 DNA reads as TGCGCCAGCAGCAGTACAGGGGGCGAGGAGACCCAGTACTTC.

The chain combines TRBV7-2 with TRBJ1-2; maybe TRBD1 (5 bases). The germline CDR1 and CDR2 sequences are SGHTA and FQGNSA. Deletions cut 6 bases from V and 4 bases from J, with 18 bases between. The CDR3 sequence is 15 residues long. For the CDR3, the DNA is TGTGCCAGCAGTCTCGGGGGGGTAGGGAGCTATGGCTACACCTTC. It specifies CASSLGGVGSYGYTF.

V gene TRBV9 combines with J gene TRBJ2-5; perhaps TRBD2 as D (7 bases). Germline CDR1 reads SGDLS; CDR2 reads YYNGEE. Trimming removed 3 bases at V and 5 bases at J, with 17 bases between. This CDR3 spans 15 amino acids. CDR3 bases: TGTGCCAGCAGCGCCAGCGCGGGGGCCTTGGAGACCCAGTACTTC. Translating it yields CASSASAGALETQYF.

This clone was observed a single time. The chain links TRBV6-1 to TRBJ2-3, with D maybe TRBD1 (6 bases). The V end lost 6 bases, the J end lost 5 bases, and 12 bases lay between the germline ends. Germline lookup yields CDR1 MNHNS and CDR2 SASEGT. This CDR3 comprises 13 residues. The CDR3 bases are TGTGCCAGCAGCTGGACAGTAGAAGATACGCAGTATTTT. Amino acids: CASSWTVEDTQYF.

CDR3 loop: CASSLGGVNQPQHF. CDR3 DNA sequence: TGTGCCAGCAGCTTAGGGGGAGTGAATCAGCCCCAGCATTTT. The chain recombines TRBV7-9 with TRBJ1-5; D is undetermined. This CDR3 has 14 amino acids. Trimming removed 1 base at V and 4 bases at J, with 8 bases between. The germline gives CDR1 SEHNR, CDR2 FQNEAQ (reference sequence).

This chain joins TRBV29-1 and TRBJ1-2; D perhaps matches TRBD1 (5 bases). Germline-derived CDR1 and CDR2 are SQVTM and ANQGSEA. This CDR3 spans 12 amino acids. Trimming shortened V by 8 bases and J by 1 base, and 11 bases separated the two germline ends. CDR3 nucleotide sequence: TGCAGCTTCACCAGGGTTAACTATGGCTACACCTTC. It yields the protein CSFTRVNYGYTF.

The chain employs TRBV10-3 and TRBJ1-1; tentative D call: TRBD1 (5 bases). V lost 10 bases to trimming and J lost 1 base, with 10 bases between them. The length of the CDR3 is 12 residues. Looked up from germline, CDR1 is ENHRY and CDR2 is SYGVKD. The CDR3, as DNA: TGTGCCACCATCGGACAGAACACTGAAGCTTTCTTT. Amino acids: CATIGQNTEAFF.

This chain joins TRBV5-1 and TRBJ1-6; D gene uncertain. In germline, CDR1 is SGHRS, CDR2 YFSETQ. V lost 4 bases to trimming and J lost 0 bases, with 8 bases between them. The CDR3 has 15 amino acids. The CDR3 DNA reads as TGCGCCAGCAGCCGACGGAGCTCCTATAATTCACCCCTCCACTTT. This encodes CASSRRSSYNSPLHF.

V and J are TRBV7-9 and TRBJ2-4; 12 bases match TRBD1. Germline CDR1 SEHNR, CDR2 FQNEAQ (reference sequence). The junction had 7 bases not matched to a gene; V was cut back by 5 bases and J by 8 bases. This CDR3 has 15 amino acids. CDR3: CASSRPGQGADIQYF. Here the CDR3 DNA reads TGTGCCAGCAGCCGACCGGGACAGGGGGCTGACATTCAGTACTTC.

This chain joins TRBV5-6 and TRBJ2-3, with no clear D. The CDR3 runs to 14 residues. V gave up 0 bases and J gave up 0 bases, with 5 bases separating them. CDR1 is SGHDT, CDR2 YYEEEE, per germline. CDR3 region: CASSLGQSTDTQYF. In DNA, the CDR3 is TGTGCCAGCAGCTTGGGACAAAGCACAGATACGCAGTATTTT.

On this clone: Distinct nucleotide sequences in the sample also encode this CDR3. The chain carries TRBV9 and TRBJ2-2; D might be TRBD1 (5 bases). This CDR3 is built from 14 residues. V lost 2 bases and J lost 4, with 9 bases in between. Per germline, CDR1 SGDLS and CDR2 YYNGEE. In DNA form, the CDR3 reads TGTGCCAGCAGCGTGGAACAGGTCACCGGGGAGCTGTTTTTT. It codes for CASSVEQVTGELFF. The full variable domain, completed using reference TRBV9 and TRBJ2-2, is DSGVTQTPKHLITATGQRVTLRCSPRSGDLSVYWYQQSLDQGLQFLIQYYNGEERAKGNILERFSAQQFPDLHSELNLSSLELGDSALYFCASSVEQVTGELFFGEGSRLTVL.

The chain is built from TRBV6-1 and TRBJ2-3; D is ambiguous. Trimming cost V 5 bases and J 1 base, with 10 bases left between them. This CDR3 is built from 14 residues. The germline CDR1 and CDR2 sequences are MNHNS and SASEGT. The CDR3 DNA reads TGTGCCAGCAGTCAGGCCGTGGGCACAGATACGCAGTATTTT. Protein product: CASSQAVGTDTQYF.

This chain joins TRBV27 and TRBJ2-3; 8 bases line up with TRBD2. V was clipped by 4 bases and J by 0 bases; unmatched bases: 6. This CDR3 comprises 16 residues. Germline V gives CDR1 MNHEY, CDR2 SMNVEV (reference sequence). DNA of the CDR3: TGTGCCAGCAGTTCTCTTAGCGGGGCTAGCACAGATACGCAGTATTTT. This sequence encodes CASSSLSGASTDTQYF.

This chain connects TRBV21-1 to TRBJ2-7; no DNA check was done on the table's D call, TRBD1. TRBV21-1 is marked as a pseudogene. The CDR3 totals 14 residues. The CDR3 here is CASSKRRSRAEQYF. The CDR3 DNA follows: TGTGCCAGCAGCAAAAGAAGGTCCAGGGCCGAGCAGTACTTC.

The chain couples TRBV4-1 to TRBJ2-7; 9 bases agree with TRBD2. There are 16 residues in the CDR3. V lost 3 bases, J lost 0 bases, and 6 bases stayed unmatched. Germline V lookup: CDR1 MGHRA, CDR2 YSYEKL. The CDR3 loop reads CASSHASGDNSYEQYF. In DNA form, the CDR3 reads TGCGCCAGCAGCCACGCTAGCGGGGATAACTCCTACGAGCAGTACTTC.

This chain links TRBV19 with TRBJ1-1; possibly TRBD1 for D (5 bases). CDR1 is LNHDA and CDR2 is SQIVND in the germline V gene (reference sequence). CDR3 size: 13 residues. V was pared by 5 bases and J by 4 bases, with 11 bases between. CDR3 sequence (DNA): TGTGCCAGTAGTCGGGGGATGGGCACTGAAGCTTTCTTT. Amino acids: CASSRGMGTEAFF.

This clone turned up a few times. The rearrangement uses TRBV25-1 and TRBJ2-1, with a weak D call TRBD2 (6 bases). This CDR3 has 15 amino acids. The ends were cut back, 6 bases at V and 0 bases at J, with 12 bases in the middle. Germline CDR1 reads MGHDK; CDR2 reads SYGVNS. CDR3 sequence: CASRRRDLSYNEQFF. The CDR3 region has the DNA TGTGCCAGCAGACGGAGGGACCTCTCCTACAATGAGCAGTTCTTC.

The rearrangement uses TRBV19 and TRBJ2-1; D perhaps matches TRBD1 (6 bases). Germline V CDR1 and CDR2: LNHDA, SQIVND (reference sequence). The CDR3 extends over 11 amino acids. Trimming left V 8 bases short and J 6 bases short, with 8 bases between. The CDR3 reads CASQGTNEQFF. CDR3 DNA: TGTGCCAGTCAGGGGACCAATGAGCAGTTCTTC.

CDR3 nucleotides: TGTGCCTGGAGTGGCTTGCGCCGCACTGAAGCTTTCTTT. As protein: CAWSGLRRTEAFF. V and J are TRBV30 and TRBJ1-1, with no clear D. In germline, CDR1 is GTSNPN, CDR2 SVGIG (reference sequence). The CDR3 has 13 amino acids. V gave up 1 base and J gave up 4 bases, with 10 bases separating them.

The rearrangement links TRBV21-1 to TRBJ2-5; TRBD2 is the table's D call and was not checked against the DNA. TRBV21-1 represents a pseudogene. This CDR3 contains 19 residues. The CDR3 DNA is TGTGCCAGCAGCAAAAGGAGAGGATTTGACGGGGGGTGCCAAGAGACCCAGTACTTC. It is translated as CASSKRRGFDGGCQETQYF.

The chain carries TRBV18 and TRBJ1-2; perhaps TRBD1 as D (6 bases). CDR1 and CDR2 from the germline V gene are KGHSH and LQKENI. V was trimmed by 1 base and J by 2 bases, leaving 20 bases between them. The CDR3 has 18 residues. CDR3 region: CASSPLEGHTKTNYGYTF. CDR3 coding DNA: TGTGCCAGCTCACCACTTGAGGGACACACCAAAACAAACTATGGCTACACCTTC.